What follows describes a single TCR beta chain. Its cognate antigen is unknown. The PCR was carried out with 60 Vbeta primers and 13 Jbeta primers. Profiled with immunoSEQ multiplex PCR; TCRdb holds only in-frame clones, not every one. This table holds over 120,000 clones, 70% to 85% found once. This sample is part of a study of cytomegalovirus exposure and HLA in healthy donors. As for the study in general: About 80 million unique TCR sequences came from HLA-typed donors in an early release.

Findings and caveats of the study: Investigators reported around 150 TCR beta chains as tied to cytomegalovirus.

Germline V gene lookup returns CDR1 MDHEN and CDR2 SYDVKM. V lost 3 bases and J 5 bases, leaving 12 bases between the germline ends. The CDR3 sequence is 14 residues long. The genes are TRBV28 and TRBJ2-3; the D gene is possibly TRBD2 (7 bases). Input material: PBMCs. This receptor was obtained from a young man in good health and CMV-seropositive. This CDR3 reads CASSLGGGGDTQYF. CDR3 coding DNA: TGTGCCAGCAGTTTGGGAGGGGGTGGAGATACGCAGTATTTT.